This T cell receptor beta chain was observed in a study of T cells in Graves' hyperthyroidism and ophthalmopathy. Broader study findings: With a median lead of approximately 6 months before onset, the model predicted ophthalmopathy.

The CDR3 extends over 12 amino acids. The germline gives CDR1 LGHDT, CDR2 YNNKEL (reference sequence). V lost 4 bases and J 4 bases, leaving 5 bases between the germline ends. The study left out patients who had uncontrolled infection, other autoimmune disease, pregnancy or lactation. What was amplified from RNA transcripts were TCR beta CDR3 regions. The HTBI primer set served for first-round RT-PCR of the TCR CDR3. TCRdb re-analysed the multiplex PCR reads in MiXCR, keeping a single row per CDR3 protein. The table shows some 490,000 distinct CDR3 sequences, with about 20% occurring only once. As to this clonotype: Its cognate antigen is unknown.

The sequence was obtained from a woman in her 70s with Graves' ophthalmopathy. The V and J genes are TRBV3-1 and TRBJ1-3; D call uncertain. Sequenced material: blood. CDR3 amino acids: CASSPWGNTIYF. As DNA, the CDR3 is TGTGCCAGCAGCCCATGGGGAAACACCATATATTTT.